These 9 T cell receptor beta chains originate from one sample sequenced in a study of coeliac disease. The study, taken as a whole, reports: Lower clonality than controls marked TRB and TRG repertoires from active celiac intraepithelial and lamina propria samples.

Their antigens are not known. Data came from immunoSEQ multiplex PCR; TCRdb stores just in-frame clones and leaves some out. There are 4,000 to 4,500 clones in the sample; 65% to 70% occur only once, and 8.5% to 14% lies in the top ten. The specimen sequenced was intraepithelial lymphocytes from the gut. The receptors come from a young woman with active celiac disease.

The chain employs TRBV2 and TRBJ1-2; a possible D gene is TRBD1 (6 bases). Germline V gene data show CDR1 as SNHLY and CDR2 as FYNNEI. This CDR3 spans 13 amino acids. V lost 6 bases and J lost 1, with 9 bases in between. CDR3 in amino acids: CASRADSNYGYTF. The CDR3 DNA sequence: TGTGCCAGCAGAGCGGACAGTAACTATGGCTACACCTTC.

Written as DNA, the CDR3 is TGTGCCATCAGGGAGGGCGCGGGGGGCCTCTACAATGAGCAGTTCTTC. This codes for CAIREGAGGLYNEQFF. The V call is TRBV10-3, the J call TRBJ2-1, with TRBD2 matching 8 bases. Germline-derived CDR1 and CDR2 are ENHRY and SYGVKD. The CDR3 covers 16 residues. V trimming: 6 bases; J trimming: 3 bases; junction bases outside the gene matches: 10.

The J gene is TRBJ1-1, the V gene TRBV10-3; D not certain. Germline lookup yields CDR1 ENHRY and CDR2 SYGVKD. The CDR3 is 13 amino acids. V lost 4 bases, J lost 3 bases, and 9 bases lay in between. CDR3 residues: CAISVQTYTEAFF. DNA of the CDR3: TGTGCCATCAGTGTACAGACGTACACTGAAGCTTTCTTT.

This rearrangement joins TRBV6-5 to TRBJ2-7; maybe TRBD1 (5 bases). CDR3 length: 13 residues. From germline, CDR1 is MNHEY and CDR2 SVGAGI. Trimming pared 8 bases from V and 2 bases from J, leaving 13 bases between. CDR3 sequence: CASQDSKAYEQYF. CDR3 in DNA: TGTGCCAGCCAAGACAGTAAAGCCTACGAGCAGTACTTC.

The chain has TRBV7-2 and TRBJ1-6, with D uncertain. The CDR3 runs to 17 residues. Germline V gives CDR1 SGHTA, CDR2 FQGNSA. V lost 5 bases, J lost 7 bases, and 21 bases lay in between. The CDR3 sequence is CASSPARGSGLNSPLHF. DNA of the CDR3: TGTGCCAGCAGCCCTGCTCGAGGGTCGGGCCTAAATTCACCCCTCCACTTT.

The chain recombines TRBV19 with TRBJ2-7; no definite D call. CDR1 and CDR2 from the germline V gene are LNHDA and SQIVND (reference sequence). The CDR3 is made up of 13 amino acids. The V end lost 5 bases, the J end lost 3 bases, and 11 bases lay between the germline ends. The CDR3: CASSPGSGYEQYF. The CDR3, as DNA: TGTGCCAGTAGTCCTGGATCAGGCTACGAGCAGTACTTC.

This chain connects TRBV18 to TRBJ2-7, with D maybe TRBD2 (6 bases). Trimming took 8 bases from V and 0 from J, leaving 17 bases between them. CDR3 length: 15 residues. Germline CDR1 and CDR2: KGHSH and LQKENI. This CDR3 is CASKTGVGSSYEQYF. The CDR3 coding sequence is TGTGCCAGCAAGACTGGGGTCGGGAGCTCCTACGAGCAGTACTTC.

The CDR3 region has the DNA TGTGCCTGGAGTGAGGGGCACAATCAGCCCCAGCATTTT. Translation gives CAWSEGHNQPQHF. The chain recombines TRBV30 with TRBJ1-5, with a weak D call TRBD1 (5 bases). Deletions cut 1 base from V and 3 bases from J, with 7 bases between. The CDR3 has 13 residues. CDR1 and CDR2 (germline): GTSNPN, SVGIG (reference sequence).

The chain combines TRBV7-9 with TRBJ2-3, with 8 bases identical to TRBD1. The CDR3 is made up of 16 amino acids. V lost 1 base and J lost 6; bases outside the gene matches: 9. Germline V gene data show CDR1 as SEHNR and CDR2 as FQNEAQ (reference sequence). The CDR3 spells CASSLVSDRVMDTQYF. CDR3 DNA sequence: TGTGCCAGCAGCTTAGTGTCGGACAGGGTGATGGATACGCAGTATTTT. The entire variable domain, with the rest obtained from reference TRBV7-9 and TRBJ2-3, is as follows: DTGVSQNPRHKITKRGQNVTFRCDPISEHNRLYWYRQTLGQGPEFLTYFQNEAQLEKSRLLSDRFSAERPKGSFSTLEIQRTEQGDSAMYLCASSLVSDRVMDTQYFGPGTRLTVL.